One T cell receptor (beta chain) is described in this entry. The junction shows a germline mismatch at one end, possibly a read error. CDR3 length: 16 residues. These data come from a study of T cells in Graves' hyperthyroidism and ophthalmopathy. Researchers took RNA transcripts and amplified the TCR beta CDR3 regions from them. First-round RT-PCR with HTBI primers amplified the TCR CDR3 region. MiXCR, applied by TCRdb to the multiplex PCR reads, yields one record per CDR3 protein. This sample has about 300,000 distinct CDR3 sequences; 20% to 25% occur once, and the top ten carry 25% to 30%. This chain joins TRBV12-3 or TRBV12-4 and TRBJ1-5; the match to TRBD1 covers 7 bases. The sequenced material came from blood. The receptor's source is a man aged 40-55 years with Graves' hyperthyroidism that later progressed to Graves' ophthalmopathy. As DNA, the CDR3 is TGTGCCAGCAGTTTAGACGGGACAGTACGGCCTCAGACCCAGCATTTT. It codes for CASSLDGTVRPQTQHF.